A single sample is the source of the 6 T cell receptor beta chains below, sequenced in a study of blood T cell repertoires in COVID-19. TCRdb keeps only in-frame clones here, not all; method: immunoSEQ multiplex PCR. This table has about 230,000 clones, 85% to 90% appearing once. The sequencing sample was made of peripheral blood. All receptors come from a man aged 50 to 60 with COVID-19, enrolled during active disease.

The J gene is TRBJ2-3, the V gene TRBV5-1; tentatively, D is TRBD2 (6 bases). The CDR3 covers 12 residues. Germline V gives CDR1 SGHRS, CDR2 YFSETQ. V gave up 4 bases and J gave up 11 bases, with 14 bases separating them. The CDR3: CASSLGSSGQYF. The CDR3, as DNA: TGCGCCAGCAGCCTCGGGAGCAGTGGGCAGTATTTT.

The rearrangement uses TRBV12-5 and TRBJ1-2; 7 nucleotides match TRBD1. V gave up 1 base and J gave up 8 bases; unmatched junction bases: 7. Germline CDR1 LGHNT, CDR2 FRNRAP. The CDR3 loop spans 14 amino acids. This chain's CDR3 is CASGLGGTALGYTF. The CDR3 DNA is TGTGCTAGTGGTTTGGGGGGGACAGCCCTCGGCTACACCTTC.

The chain employs TRBV6-5 and TRBJ1-1; D remains ambiguous. V lost 0 bases to trimming and J lost 1 base, with 9 bases between them. This CDR3 region has 15 residues. CDR1 and CDR2 (germline): MNHEY, SVGAGI. The CDR3: CASSYSARQNTEAFF. As DNA, the CDR3 is TGTGCCAGCAGTTACTCGGCCAGACAGAACACTGAAGCTTTCTTT.

This chain connects TRBV27 to TRBJ2-7; 11 bases line up with TRBD2. CDR3 length: 19 residues. Losses at the gene ends were 4 bases for V and 1 base for J; bases not matched to a gene: 15. In germline, CDR1 is MNHEY, CDR2 SMNVEV (reference sequence). CDR3 in amino acids: CASSSRGLASGRLSYEQYF. Written as DNA, the CDR3 is TGTGCCAGCAGTTCAAGGGGGCTGGCTAGCGGGAGGTTGTCCTACGAGCAGTACTTC.

The rearrangement joins TRBV28 to TRBJ2-5, with 8 bases aligning to TRBD1. Germline CDR1 MDHEN, CDR2 SYDVKM. The CDR3 is 14 residues long. Trimming took 6 bases from V and 2 from J; bases not matched to a gene: 5. The CDR3 DNA is TGTGCCAGCAGGCCAGGGGGCATGCAAGAGACCCAGTACTTC. It encodes CASRPGGMQETQYF.

This clone is a singleton in its sample. V usage is TRBV5-1 and J usage is TRBJ1-3; TRBD1 might be the D (6 bases). The CDR3 is 15 residues long. Germline V gene lookup returns CDR1 SGHRS and CDR2 YFSETQ. V lost 3 bases to trimming and J lost 5 bases, with 15 bases between them. Here the CDR3 DNA reads TGCGCCAGCAGCTACTCTGCAGGGGCTCGAAACACCATATATTTT. Its protein is CASSYSAGARNTIYF.